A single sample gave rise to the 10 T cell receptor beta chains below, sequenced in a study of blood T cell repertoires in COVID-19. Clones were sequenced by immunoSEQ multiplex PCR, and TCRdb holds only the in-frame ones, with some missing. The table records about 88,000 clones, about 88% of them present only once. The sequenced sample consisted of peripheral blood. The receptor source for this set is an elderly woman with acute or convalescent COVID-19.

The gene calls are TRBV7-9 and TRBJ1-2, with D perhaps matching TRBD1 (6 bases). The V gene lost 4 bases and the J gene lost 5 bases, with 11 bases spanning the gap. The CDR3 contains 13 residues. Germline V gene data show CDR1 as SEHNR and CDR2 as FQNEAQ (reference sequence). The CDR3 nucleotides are TGTGCCAGCAGCTCCGGCCAGGGGTATGGCTACACCTTC. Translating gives CASSSGQGYGYTF.

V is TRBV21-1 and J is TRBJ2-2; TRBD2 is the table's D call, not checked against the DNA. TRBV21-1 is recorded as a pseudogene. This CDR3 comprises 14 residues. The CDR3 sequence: CATQREYNTGELFF. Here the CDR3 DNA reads TGTGCCACCCAGCGGGAGTATAACACCGGGGAGCTGTTTTTT.

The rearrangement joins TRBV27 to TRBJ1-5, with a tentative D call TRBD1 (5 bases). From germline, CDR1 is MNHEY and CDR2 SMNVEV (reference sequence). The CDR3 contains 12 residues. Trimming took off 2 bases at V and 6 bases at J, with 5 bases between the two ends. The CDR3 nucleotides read TGTGCCAGCAGTTTAAGGGGTCAGCCCCAGCATTTT. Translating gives CASSLRGQPQHF.

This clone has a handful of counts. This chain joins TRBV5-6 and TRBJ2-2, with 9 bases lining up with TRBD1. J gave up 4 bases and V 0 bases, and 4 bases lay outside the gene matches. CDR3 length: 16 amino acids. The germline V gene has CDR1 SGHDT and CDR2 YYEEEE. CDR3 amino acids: CASSLVGTGSTGELFF. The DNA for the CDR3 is TGTGCCAGCAGCTTGGTGGGGACAGGGAGCACCGGGGAGCTGTTTTTT.

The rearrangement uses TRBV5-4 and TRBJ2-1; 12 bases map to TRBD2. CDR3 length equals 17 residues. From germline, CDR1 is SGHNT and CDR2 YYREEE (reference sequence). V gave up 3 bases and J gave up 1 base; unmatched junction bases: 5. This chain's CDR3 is CASSSPSGGGSYNEQFF. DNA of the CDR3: TGTGCCAGCAGCTCACCTAGCGGGGGGGGGTCCTACAATGAGCAGTTCTTC.

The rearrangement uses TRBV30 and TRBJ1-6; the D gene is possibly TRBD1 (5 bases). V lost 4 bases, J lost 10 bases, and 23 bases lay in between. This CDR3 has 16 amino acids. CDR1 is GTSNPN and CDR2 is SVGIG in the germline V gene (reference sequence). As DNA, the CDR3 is TGTGCCTGGACCTTGGGAGGGGCACTATTTGGATCACCCCTCCACTTT. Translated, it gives CAWTLGGALFGSPLHF.

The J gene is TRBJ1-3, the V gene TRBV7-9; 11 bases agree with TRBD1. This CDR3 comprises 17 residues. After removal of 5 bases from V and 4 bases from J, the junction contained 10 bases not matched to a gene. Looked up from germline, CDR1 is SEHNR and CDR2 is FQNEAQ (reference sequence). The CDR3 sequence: CASSPRGQGAPGNTIYF. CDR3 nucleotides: TGTGCCAGCAGCCCAAGAGGACAGGGGGCGCCCGGAAACACCATATATTTT.

Here the CDR3 DNA reads TGTGCCAGCAACAACCGGGACATGAACACTGAAGCTTTCTTT. Protein product: CASNNRDMNTEAFF. The chain joins TRBV2 to TRBJ1-1; tentatively, D is TRBD1 (6 bases). This CDR3 contains 14 residues. Germline V gene data show CDR1 as SNHLY and CDR2 as FYNNEI. V dropped 7 bases and J dropped 0 bases, with 12 bases sitting between them. Variable domain in full (rest from reference TRBV2 and TRBJ1-1): EPEVTQTPSHQVTQMGQEVILRCVPISNHLYFYWYRQILGQKVEFLVSFYNNEISEKSEIFDDQFSVERPDGSNFTLKIRSTKLEDSAMYFCASNNRDMNTEAFFGQGTRLTVV.

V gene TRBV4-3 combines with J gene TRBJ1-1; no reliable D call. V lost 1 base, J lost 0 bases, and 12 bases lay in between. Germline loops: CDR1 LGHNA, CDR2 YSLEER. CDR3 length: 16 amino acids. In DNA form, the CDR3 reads TGCGCCAGCAGCCAAGGCCCGGGAGCCATGAACACTGAAGCTTTCTTT. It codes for CASSQGPGAMNTEAFF.

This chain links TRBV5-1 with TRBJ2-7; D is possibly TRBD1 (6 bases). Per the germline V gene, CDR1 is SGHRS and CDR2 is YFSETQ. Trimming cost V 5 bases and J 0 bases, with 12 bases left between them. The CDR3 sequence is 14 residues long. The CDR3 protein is CASRNRDNSYEQYF. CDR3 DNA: TGCGCCAGCAGGAACCGGGACAACTCCTACGAGCAGTACTTC.